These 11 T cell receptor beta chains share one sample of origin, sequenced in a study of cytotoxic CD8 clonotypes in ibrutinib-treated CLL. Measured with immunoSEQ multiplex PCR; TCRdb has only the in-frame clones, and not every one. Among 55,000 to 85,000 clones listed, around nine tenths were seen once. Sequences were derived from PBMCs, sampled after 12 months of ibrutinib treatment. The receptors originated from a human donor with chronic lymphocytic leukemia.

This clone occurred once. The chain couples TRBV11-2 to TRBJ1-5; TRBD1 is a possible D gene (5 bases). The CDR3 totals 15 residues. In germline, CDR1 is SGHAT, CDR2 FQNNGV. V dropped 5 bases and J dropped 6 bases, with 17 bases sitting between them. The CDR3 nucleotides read TGTGCCAGCAGCACGGGGGGGGAGCTAAGTCAGCCCCAGCATTTT. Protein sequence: CASSTGGELSQPQHF.

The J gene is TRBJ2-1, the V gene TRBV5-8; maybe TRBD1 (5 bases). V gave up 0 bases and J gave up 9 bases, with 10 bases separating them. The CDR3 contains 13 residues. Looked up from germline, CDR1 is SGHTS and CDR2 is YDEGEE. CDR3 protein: CASSLAGIGEQFF. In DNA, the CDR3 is TGTGCCAGCAGCTTGGCAGGGATCGGTGAGCAGTTCTTC.

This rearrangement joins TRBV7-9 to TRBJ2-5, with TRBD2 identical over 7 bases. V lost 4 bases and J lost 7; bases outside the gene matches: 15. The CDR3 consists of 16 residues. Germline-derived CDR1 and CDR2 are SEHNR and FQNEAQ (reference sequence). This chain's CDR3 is CASSSASGYLQWTQYF. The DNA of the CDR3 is TGTGCCAGCAGCTCAGCTAGCGGATACCTCCAGTGGACCCAGTACTTC. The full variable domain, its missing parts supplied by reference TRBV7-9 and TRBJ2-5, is DTGVSQNPRHKITKRGQNVTFRCDPISEHNRLYWYRQTLGQGPEFLTYFQNEAQLEKSRLLSDRFSAERPKGSFSTLEIQRTEQGDSAMYLCASSSASGYLQWTQYFGPGTRLLVL.

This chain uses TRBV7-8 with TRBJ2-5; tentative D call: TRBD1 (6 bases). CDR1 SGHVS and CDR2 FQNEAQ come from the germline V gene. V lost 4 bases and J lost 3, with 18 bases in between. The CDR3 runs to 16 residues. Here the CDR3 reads CASSWAPRGKKETQYF. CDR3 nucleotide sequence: TGTGCCAGCAGCTGGGCCCCGAGGGGGAAGAAAGAGACCCAGTACTTC.

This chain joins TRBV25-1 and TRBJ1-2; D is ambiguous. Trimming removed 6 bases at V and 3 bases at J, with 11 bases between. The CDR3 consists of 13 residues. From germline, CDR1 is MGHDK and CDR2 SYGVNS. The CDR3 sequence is CASSPDGHYGYTF. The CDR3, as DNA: TGTGCCAGCAGCCCAGACGGTCACTATGGCTACACCTTC.

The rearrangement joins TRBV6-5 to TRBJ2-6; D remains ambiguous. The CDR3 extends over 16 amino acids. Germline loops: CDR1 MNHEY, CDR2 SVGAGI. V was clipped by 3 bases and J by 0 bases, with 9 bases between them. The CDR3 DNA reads TGTGCCAGCAGTTATGGCGGTAGCTCTGGGGCCAACGTCCTGACTTTC. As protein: CASSYGGSSGANVLTF.

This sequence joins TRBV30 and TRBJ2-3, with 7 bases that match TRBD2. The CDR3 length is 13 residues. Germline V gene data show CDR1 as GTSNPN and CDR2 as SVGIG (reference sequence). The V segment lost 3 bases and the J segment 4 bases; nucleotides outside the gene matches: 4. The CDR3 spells CAWSGRSSDTQYF. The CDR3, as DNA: TGTGCCTGGAGCGGGAGGTCCTCAGATACGCAGTATTTT.

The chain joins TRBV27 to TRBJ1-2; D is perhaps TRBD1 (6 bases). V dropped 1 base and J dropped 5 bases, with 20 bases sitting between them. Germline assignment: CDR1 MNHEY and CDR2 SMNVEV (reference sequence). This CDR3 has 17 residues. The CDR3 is CASSLYDKDSRKYGYTF. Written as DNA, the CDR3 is TGTGCCAGCAGTTTATATGATAAGGACAGCAGAAAATATGGCTACACCTTC.

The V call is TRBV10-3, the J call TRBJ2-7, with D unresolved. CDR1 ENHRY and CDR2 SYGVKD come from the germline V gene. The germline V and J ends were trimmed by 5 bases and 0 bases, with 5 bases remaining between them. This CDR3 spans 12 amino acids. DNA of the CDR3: TGTGCCATCAGTCAGAGCTCCTACGAGCAGTACTTC. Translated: CAISQSSYEQYF.

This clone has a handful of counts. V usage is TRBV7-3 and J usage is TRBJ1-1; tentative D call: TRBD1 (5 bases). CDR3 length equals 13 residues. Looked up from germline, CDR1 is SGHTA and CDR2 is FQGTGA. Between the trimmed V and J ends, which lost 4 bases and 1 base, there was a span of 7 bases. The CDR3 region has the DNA TGTGCCAGCAGCTCAGGACAGAACACTGAAGCTTTCTTT. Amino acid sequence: CASSSGQNTEAFF.

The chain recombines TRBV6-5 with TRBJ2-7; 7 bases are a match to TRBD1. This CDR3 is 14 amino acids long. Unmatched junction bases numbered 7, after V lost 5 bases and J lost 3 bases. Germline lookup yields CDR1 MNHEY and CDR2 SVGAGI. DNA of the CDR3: TGTGCCAGCAGTCGGAACCGGGACAGCTACGAGCAGTACTTC. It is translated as CASSRNRDSYEQYF.